The 28 T cell receptor beta chains below were found in one sample sequenced in a study of identical twins. TCRdb re-analysed the 5' RACE reads in MiXCR, keeping a single row per CDR3 protein. The sample includes 450,000 or so distinct CDR3 sequences, approximately 14% of them seen just once. This sample was shared with a second study, whose subject was yellow fever vaccine responses in identical twins.

Sequenced input: CD4+ T cells sorted from blood. The origin of the receptors is a woman aged 18-29 years in good health.

This clonotype was counted a few times. The chain couples TRBV3-1 to TRBJ2-1; 9 positions agree with TRBD2. The CDR3 covers 16 residues. V shed 0 bases and J 5 bases; nucleotides not matched to a gene: 5. CDR1 LGHDT and CDR2 YNNKEL come from the germline V gene (reference sequence). The CDR3 bases are TGTGCCAGCAGCCAAGACCCTAGCGGGGCCAACAATGAGCAGTTCTTC. Protein: CASSQDPSGANNEQFF.

In its sample, this clonotype was seen a few times. The chain carries TRBV20-1 and TRBJ2-1; perhaps TRBD2 as D (6 bases). V was clipped by 0 bases and J by 4 bases, with 31 bases between them. The germline gives CDR1 DFQATT, CDR2 SNEGSKA (reference sequence). The CDR3 contains 21 residues. The DNA of the CDR3 is TGCAGTGCTAGAGATATAGGGTGGGTAATCGATGCGGGATCCTTTTACAATGAGCAGTTCTTC. It translates to CSARDIGWVIDAGSFYNEQFF.

The chain employs TRBV4-2 and TRBJ2-1; 11 bases align to TRBD1. Germline assignment: CDR1 LGHNA and CDR2 YNFKEQ. V trimming: 3 bases; J trimming: 5 bases; junction bases outside the gene matches: 6. This CDR3 has 16 amino acids. CDR3 protein: CASSHFGTGGNNEQFF. The CDR3 bases are TGTGCCAGCAGCCATTTCGGGACAGGGGGAAACAATGAGCAGTTCTTC.

At least ten counts were recorded for this clonotype. The chain is built from TRBV7-2 and TRBJ2-5; no firm D call. CDR3 length equals 17 residues. Germline CDR1 and CDR2: SGHTA and FQGNSA. Trimming took 2 bases from V and 5 from J, leaving 21 bases between them. The CDR3: CASSLSPPTGRSETQYF. Written as DNA, the CDR3 is TGTGCCAGCAGCTTATCCCCCCCGACTGGACGCAGCGAGACCCAGTACTTC. Full variable domain (outside the CDR3, taken from reference TRBV7-2 and TRBJ2-5): GAGVSQSPSNKVTEKGKDVELRCDPISGHTALYWYRQSLGQGLEFLIYFQGNSAPDKSGLPSDRFSAERTGGSVSTLTIQRTQQEDSAVYLCASSLSPPTGRSETQYFGPGTRLLVL.

This clonotype has more than one count but fewer than ten. The chain combines TRBV20-1 with TRBJ1-1, with D possibly matching TRBD1 (6 bases). V lost 0 bases to trimming and J lost 5 bases, with 13 bases between them. This CDR3 spans 14 amino acids. Looked up from germline, CDR1 is DFQATT and CDR2 is SNEGSKA (reference sequence). CDR3 bases: TGCAGTGCTAGAGATAACAGGGTGGGGACTGAAGCTTTCTTT. It codes for CSARDNRVGTEAFF.

The V gene is TRBV11-2, the J gene TRBJ1-2; maybe TRBD1 (5 bases). The CDR3 runs 16 residues. CDR1 and CDR2 from the germline V gene are SGHAT and FQNNGV. With 4 bases removed from V and 6 bases from J, the gap between germline ends came to 21 bases. This chain's CDR3 is CASSYTGTPGHNGYTF. CDR3 sequence (DNA): TGTGCCAGCAGCTATACCGGGACCCCTGGACATAATGGCTACACCTTC.

This clonotype appeared many times. The chain recombines TRBV4-3 with TRBJ1-5; D may be TRBD1 (6 bases). Between the trimmed V and J ends, which lost 5 bases and 2 bases, there was a span of 7 bases. Germline V CDR1 and CDR2: LGHNA, YSLEER. The CDR3 is 13 amino acids. CDR3 DNA: TGCGCCAGCAGCGGGGGGCGCAATCAGCCCCAGCATTTT. Its translation is CASSGGRNQPQHF.

The chain joins TRBV12-3 or TRBV12-4 to TRBJ2-2, with 8 bases lining up with TRBD1. J gave up 5 bases and V 5 bases, and 4 bases lay outside the gene matches. This CDR3 has 14 residues. CDR3 amino acids: CASSPRQGTGELFF. The DNA for the CDR3 is TGTGCCAGCAGTCCGAGACAGGGGACCGGGGAGCTGTTTTTT.

The chain joins TRBV20-1 to TRBJ2-7; D unclear. CDR1 is DFQATT and CDR2 is SNEGSKA in the germline V gene (reference sequence). The CDR3 has 12 amino acids. The V gene lost 3 bases and the J gene lost 0 bases, with 6 bases spanning the gap. CDR3 nucleotides: TGCAGTGCTAGTGAGATCTCCTACGAGCAGTACTTC. Translated, it gives CSASEISYEQYF.

This clonotype was seen more than once but under ten times. CDR3 sequence: CASTGLAGVKDEQFF. The CDR3 region has the DNA TGCGCCAGCACGGGACTAGCGGGAGTCAAAGATGAGCAGTTCTTC. The chain couples TRBV5-1 to TRBJ2-1, with 14 bases lining up with TRBD2. This CDR3 comprises 15 residues. Trimming at V came to 6 bases and at J to 8 bases, leaving 7 bases not matched to a gene. The germline gives CDR1 SGHRS, CDR2 YFSETQ.

This clonotype was seen only a few times. This chain links TRBV7-2 with TRBJ2-2, with D unresolved. The V end lost 2 bases, the J end lost 1 base, and 5 bases lay between the germline ends. Looked up from germline, CDR1 is SGHTA and CDR2 is FQGNSA. The CDR3 consists of 14 residues. Here the CDR3 DNA reads TGTGCCAGCAGCTTATACAGGAACACCGGGGAGCTGTTTTTT. Translated: CASSLYRNTGELFF.

The chain uses TRBV6-5 and TRBJ2-1; D unclear. The CDR3 spans 14 residues. Trimming stripped 0 bases from V and 6 bases from J, with 9 bases between. Looked up from germline, CDR1 is MNHEY and CDR2 is SVGAGI. DNA for the CDR3: TGTGCCAGCAGTTACTCGAACCCGGGCAATGAGCAGTTCTTC. Its translation is CASSYSNPGNEQFF.

The chain joins TRBV25-1 to TRBJ2-2, with 9 bases identical to TRBD2. Germline CDR1 reads MGHDK; CDR2 reads SYGVNS. The CDR3 is 13 amino acids. The ends lost 4 bases at V and 7 bases at J; junction bases unmatched: 1. CDR3 bases: TGTGCCAGCAGTGGACTAGCGGTCGGGGAGCTGTTTTTT. Amino acid sequence: CASSGLAVGELFF.

A few counts support this clonotype. The V call is TRBV5-1, the J call TRBJ1-1; 7 nucleotides align to TRBD1. Germline assignment: CDR1 SGHRS and CDR2 YFSETQ. The V and J ends lost 2 bases and 4 bases, in that order; junction bases with no gene match: 5. The CDR3 is made up of 14 amino acids. The DNA for the CDR3 is TGCGCCAGCAGCTTCGACAGGGACAGCACTGAAGCTTTCTTT. Its protein is CASSFDRDSTEAFF.

This clonotype was seen a single time. This chain connects TRBV18 to TRBJ2-7, with TRBD1 matching over 8 bases. Germline V lookup: CDR1 KGHSH, CDR2 LQKENI. CDR3 length: 16 residues. The V gene end was trimmed by 6 bases and the J gene end by 6 bases; junction bases not matched to a gene: 16. The CDR3 loop is CASSRLRQDRVGEQYF. As DNA, the CDR3 is TGTGCCAGCTCTCGGCTGCGGCAGGACAGGGTAGGCGAGCAGTACTTC.

A note on this clonotype: The junction differs from germline at one of its ends, possibly a read error. The chain recombines TRBV7-9 with TRBJ2-2; no clear D. The CDR3 runs 12 residues. Germline assignment: CDR1 SEHNR and CDR2 FQNEAQ (reference sequence). CDR3 residues: CVSSLSDGELFF. The CDR3, as DNA: TGTGTCAGCAGCTTAAGTGACGGGGAGCTGTTTTTT. Based on the CDR3 plus reference TRBV7-9 and TRBJ2-2, the full variable domain is DTGVSQNPRHKITKRGQNVTFRCDPISEHNRLYWYRQTLGQGPEFLTYFQNEAQLEKSRLLSDRFSAERPKGSFSTLEIQRTEQGDSAMYLCVSSLSDGELFFGEGSRLTVL.

This clonotype has a handful of counts. The V and J genes are TRBV5-1 and TRBJ1-4, with unresolved D. V shed 0 bases and J shed 0 bases, with 9 bases lying between them. The CDR3 contains 16 residues. In germline, CDR1 is SGHRS, CDR2 YFSETQ. The CDR3 protein is CASSLAGFTTNEKLFF. The CDR3 DNA reads as TGCGCCAGCAGCTTGGCCGGCTTCACAACTAATGAAAAACTGTTTTTT.

In the case of this clonotype: This sequence may be a read error, since a much larger clone differs from it by one base. The chain uses TRBV12-3 or TRBV12-4 and TRBJ2-1, with D uncertain. This CDR3 is 13 amino acids long. The CDR3 DNA follows: TGTGCCAGCAATTTAAGTTCGGGTTTTGAGCAGTTCTTC. It encodes CASNLSSGFEQFF.

There are a few counts of this clonotype. The genes are TRBV28 and TRBJ2-1; D unclear. Looked up from germline, CDR1 is MDHEN and CDR2 is SYDVKM. V lost 6 bases to trimming and J lost 1 base, with 10 bases between them. The CDR3 totals 14 residues. CDR3 residues: CASRPRASYNEQFF. The CDR3 bases are TGTGCCAGCAGACCTAGGGCTTCCTACAATGAGCAGTTCTTC.

The chain combines TRBV6-2 or TRBV6-3 with TRBJ2-7; 9 bases agree with TRBD1. CDR1 is MNHEY and CDR2 is SVGEGT in the germline V gene. The trim removed 6 bases at V and 2 bases at J, leaving 8 bases unmatched. The CDR3 length is 15 residues. As DNA, the CDR3 is TGTGCCAGCAGATCCCGACAGGGGGGAACCTACGAGCAGTACTTC. This encodes CASRSRQGGTYEQYF.

This chain joins TRBV20-1 and TRBJ2-4; 7 bases line up with TRBD1. With 8 bases clipped from V and 8 bases from J, the junction kept 9 bases outside the gene matches. This CDR3 comprises 12 residues. CDR1 is DFQATT and CDR2 is SNEGSKA in the germline V gene (reference sequence). CDR3: CSQRGRADIQYF. The DNA of the CDR3 is TGCAGTCAAAGGGGGCGAGCGGACATTCAGTACTTC.

This clonotype has just a few counts. V is TRBV6-2 or TRBV6-3 and J is TRBJ1-2; TRBD1 agrees at 8 bases. Germline CDR1 MNHEY, CDR2 SVGEGT. This CDR3 region has 13 residues. Trimming cost V 5 bases and J 4 bases; bases outside gene matches: 3. CDR3 amino acids: CASSADRVYGYTF. The CDR3 DNA is TGTGCCAGCAGTGCGGACAGGGTCTATGGCTACACCTTC.

The chain couples TRBV28 to TRBJ2-7; D is tentatively TRBD1 or TRBD2 (5 bases each). Trimming removed 2 bases from V and 1 base from J, with 24 bases in between. CDR1 and CDR2 (germline): MDHEN, SYDVKM. The CDR3 has 19 amino acids. CDR3 sequence (DNA): TGTGCCAGCAGTTTAAGTCTGGGACGGCCCGTTCAGAGTTCCTACGAGCAGTACTTC. Translated, it gives CASSLSLGRPVQSSYEQYF.

The chain carries TRBV20-1 and TRBJ2-1; 14 bases are shared with TRBD2. Germline CDR1 is DFQATT and CDR2 is SNEGSKA (reference sequence). After removal of 1 base from V and 4 bases from J, the junction contained 6 bases not matched to a gene. The CDR3 spans 17 residues. This CDR3 reads CSARGLAGGLGYNEQFF. CDR3 nucleotide sequence: TGCAGTGCTAGAGGACTAGCGGGGGGGCTTGGTTACAATGAGCAGTTCTTC.

This clonotype was counted at least ten times. This chain uses TRBV7-9 with TRBJ1-6, with 8 bases fitting TRBD1. There are 14 residues in the CDR3. CDR1 and CDR2 from the germline V gene are SEHNR and FQNEAQ (reference sequence). V gave up 5 bases and J gave up 5 bases; unmatched junction bases: 2. The CDR3 region has the DNA TGTGCCAGCAGCCGGGGACAGGATAATTCACCCCTCCACTTT. Its translation: CASSRGQDNSPLHF.

V and J are TRBV3-1 and TRBJ2-7; no firm D call. The germline CDR1 and CDR2 sequences are LGHDT and YNNKEL (reference sequence). The CDR3 runs 15 residues. V was clipped by 0 bases and J by 6 bases, with 15 bases between them. CDR3 DNA: TGTGCCAGCAGCCAAGAGTTTGTGGCATCCGTCGAGCAGTACTTC. This translates into CASSQEFVASVEQYF.

DNA for the CDR3: TGTGCCAGCAGCCAGGTAAAGGGGGCAGCGGAAGCTTTCTTT. Translating gives CASSQVKGAAEAFF. This chain connects TRBV3-1 to TRBJ1-1, with 7 bases that match TRBD1. The CDR3 is made up of 14 amino acids. Germline assignment: CDR1 LGHDT and CDR2 YNNKEL (reference sequence). V gave up 3 bases and J gave up 8 bases; unmatched junction bases: 9.

The table lists this clonotype with many counts. This chain uses TRBV12-3 or TRBV12-4 with TRBJ1-1; D remains unclear. This CDR3 has 13 residues. V lost 2 bases, J lost 0 bases, and 4 bases lay in between. The CDR3 region is CASSLLLNTEAFF. As DNA, the CDR3 is TGTGCCAGCAGTTTATTACTGAACACTGAAGCTTTCTTT.